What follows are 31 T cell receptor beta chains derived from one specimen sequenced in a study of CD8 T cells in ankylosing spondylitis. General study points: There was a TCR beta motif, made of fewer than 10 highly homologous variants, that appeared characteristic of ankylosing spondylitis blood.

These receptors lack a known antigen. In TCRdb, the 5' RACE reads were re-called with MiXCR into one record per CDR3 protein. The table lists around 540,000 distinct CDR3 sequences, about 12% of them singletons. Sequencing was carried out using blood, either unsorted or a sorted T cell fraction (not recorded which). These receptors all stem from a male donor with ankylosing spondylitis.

CDR3 DNA sequence: TGTGCCAGCAGCTCCCCCTCGAGCGGGGACTCCTACGAGCAGTACGTC. Translated, it gives CASSSPSSGDSYEQYV. The V gene is TRBV7-9, the J gene TRBJ2-7, with 7 positions matching TRBD2. Germline values: CDR1 SEHNR, CDR2 FQNEAQ (reference sequence). This CDR3 has 16 amino acids. V was clipped by 4 bases and J by 0 bases; unmatched bases: 9.

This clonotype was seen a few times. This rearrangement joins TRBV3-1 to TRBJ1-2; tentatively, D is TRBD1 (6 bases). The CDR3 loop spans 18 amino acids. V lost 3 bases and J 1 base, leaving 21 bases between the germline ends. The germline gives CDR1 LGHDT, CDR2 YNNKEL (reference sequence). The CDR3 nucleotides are TGTGCCAGCAGCCAGGATCGCGGACAGAGAAGACTTAACTATGGCTACACCTTC. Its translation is CASSQDRGQRRLNYGYTF.

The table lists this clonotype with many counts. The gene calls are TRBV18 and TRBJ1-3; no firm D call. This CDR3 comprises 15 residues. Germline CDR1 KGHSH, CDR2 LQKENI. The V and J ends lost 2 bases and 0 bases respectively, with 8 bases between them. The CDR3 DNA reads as TGTGCCAGCTCACCAGCGGCGACCTCTGGAAACACCATATATTTT. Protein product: CASSPAATSGNTIYF.

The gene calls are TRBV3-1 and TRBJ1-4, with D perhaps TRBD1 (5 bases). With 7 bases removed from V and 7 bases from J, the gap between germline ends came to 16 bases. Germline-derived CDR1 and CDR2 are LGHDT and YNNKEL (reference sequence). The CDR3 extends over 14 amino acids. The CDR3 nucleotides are TGTGCCAGCACCAAAGGACACTTCCCTGAAAAACTGTTTTTT. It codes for CASTKGHFPEKLFF. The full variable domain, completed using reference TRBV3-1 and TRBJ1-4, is DTAVSQTPKYLVTQMGNDKSIKCEQNLGHDTMYWYKQDSKKFLKIMFSYNNKELIINETVPNRFSPKSPDKAHLNLHINSLELGDSAVYFCASTKGHFPEKLFFGSGTQLSVL.

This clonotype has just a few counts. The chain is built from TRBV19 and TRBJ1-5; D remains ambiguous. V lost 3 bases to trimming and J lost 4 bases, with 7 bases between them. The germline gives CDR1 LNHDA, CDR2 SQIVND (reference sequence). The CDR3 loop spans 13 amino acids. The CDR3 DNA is TGTGCCAGTAGTATTAAGGGAAATCAGCCCCAGCATTTT. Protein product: CASSIKGNQPQHF.

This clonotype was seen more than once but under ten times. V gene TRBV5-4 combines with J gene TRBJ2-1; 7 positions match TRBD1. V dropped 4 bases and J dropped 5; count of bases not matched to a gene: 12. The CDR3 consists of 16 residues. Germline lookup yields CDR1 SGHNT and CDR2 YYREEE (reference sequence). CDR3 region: CASSGVLRDSHNEQFF. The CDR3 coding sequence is TGTGCCAGCAGCGGCGTCCTCCGGGACAGCCACAATGAGCAGTTCTTC.

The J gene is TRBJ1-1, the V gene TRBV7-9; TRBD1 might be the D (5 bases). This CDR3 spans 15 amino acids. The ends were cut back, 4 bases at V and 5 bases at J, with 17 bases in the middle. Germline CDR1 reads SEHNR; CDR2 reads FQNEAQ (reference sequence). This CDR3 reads CASSSQLWRGTEAFF. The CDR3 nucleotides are TGTGCCAGCAGCTCCCAGTTGTGGAGGGGTACTGAAGCTTTCTTT.

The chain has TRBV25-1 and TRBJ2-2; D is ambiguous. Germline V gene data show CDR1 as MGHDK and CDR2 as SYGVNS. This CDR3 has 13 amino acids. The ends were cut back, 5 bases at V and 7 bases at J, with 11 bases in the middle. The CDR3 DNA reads TGTGCCAGCAGTACGACTTGGGACGGGGAGCTGTTTTTT. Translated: CASSTTWDGELFF.

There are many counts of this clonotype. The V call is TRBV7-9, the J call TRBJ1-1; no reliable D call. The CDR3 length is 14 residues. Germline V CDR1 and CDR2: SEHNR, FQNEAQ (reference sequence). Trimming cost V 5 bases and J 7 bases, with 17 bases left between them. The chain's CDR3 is CASSDDVRPYEAFF. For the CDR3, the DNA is TGTGCCAGCAGCGACGACGTAAGACCCTATGAAGCTTTCTTT.

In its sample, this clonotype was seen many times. CDR3 protein: CASSLQVYNEQFF. CDR3 DNA sequence: TGTGCCAGCAGCTTACAAGTCTACAATGAGCAGTTCTTC. V gene TRBV7-2 combines with J gene TRBJ2-1; no firm D call. The ends were cut back, 2 bases at V and 3 bases at J, with 5 bases in the middle. The germline gives CDR1 SGHTA, CDR2 FQGNSA. The CDR3 loop spans 13 amino acids.

CDR3 loop: CASSESIAGANEQFF. CDR3 DNA: TGTGCCAGCAGTGAAAGTATAGCGGGAGCCAATGAGCAGTTCTTC. The chain combines TRBV2 with TRBJ2-1; 9 bases map to TRBD2. Trimming at V came to 2 bases and at J to 6 bases, leaving 5 bases not matched to a gene. This CDR3 region has 15 residues. CDR1 and CDR2 (germline): SNHLY, FYNNEI.

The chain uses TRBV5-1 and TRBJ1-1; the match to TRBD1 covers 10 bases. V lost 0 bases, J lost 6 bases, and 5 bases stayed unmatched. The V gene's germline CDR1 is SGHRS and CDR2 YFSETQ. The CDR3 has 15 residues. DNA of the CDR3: TGCGCCAGCAGCTTGGAAGGGACAGGGGTGTCTGAAGCTTTCTTT. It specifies CASSLEGTGVSEAFF.

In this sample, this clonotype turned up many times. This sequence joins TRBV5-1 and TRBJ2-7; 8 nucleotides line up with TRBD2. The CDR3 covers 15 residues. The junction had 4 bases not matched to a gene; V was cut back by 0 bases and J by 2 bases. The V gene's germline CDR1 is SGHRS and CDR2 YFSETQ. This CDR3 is CASSLATSGPYEQYF. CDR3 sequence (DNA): TGCGCCAGCAGCTTGGCCACTAGCGGTCCCTACGAGCAGTACTTC.

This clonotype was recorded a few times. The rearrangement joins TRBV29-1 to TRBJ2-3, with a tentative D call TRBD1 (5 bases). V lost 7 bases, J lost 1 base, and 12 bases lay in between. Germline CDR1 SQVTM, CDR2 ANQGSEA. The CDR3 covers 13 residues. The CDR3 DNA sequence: TGCAGCGAAACAGGCGTAGGCACAGATACGCAGTATTTT. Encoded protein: CSETGVGTDTQYF.

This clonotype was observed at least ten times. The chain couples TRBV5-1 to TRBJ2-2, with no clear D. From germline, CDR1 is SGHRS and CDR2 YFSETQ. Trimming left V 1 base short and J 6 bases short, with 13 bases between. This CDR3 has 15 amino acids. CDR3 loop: CASSLSDRVAGELFF. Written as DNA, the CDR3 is TGCGCCAGCAGCTTGTCGGACCGGGTCGCCGGGGAGCTGTTTTTT. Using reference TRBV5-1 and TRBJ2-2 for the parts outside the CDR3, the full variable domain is KAGVTQTPRYLIKTRGQQVTLSCSPISGHRSVSWYQQTPGQGLQFLFEYFSETQRNKGNFPGRFSGRQFSNSRSEMNVSTLELGDSALYLCASSLSDRVAGELFFGEGSRLTVL.

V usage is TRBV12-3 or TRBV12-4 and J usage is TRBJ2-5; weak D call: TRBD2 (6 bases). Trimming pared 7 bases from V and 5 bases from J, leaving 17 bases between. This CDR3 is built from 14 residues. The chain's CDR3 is CASTLSGGDETQYF. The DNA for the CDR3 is TGTGCCAGCACCTTGTCCGGGGGAGATGAGACCCAGTACTTC.

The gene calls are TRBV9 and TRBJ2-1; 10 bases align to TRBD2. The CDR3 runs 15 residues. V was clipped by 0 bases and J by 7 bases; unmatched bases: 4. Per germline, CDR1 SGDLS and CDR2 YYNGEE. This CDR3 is CASSVDSGRSNEQFF. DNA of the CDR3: TGTGCCAGCAGCGTAGATAGCGGGAGGTCTAATGAGCAGTTCTTC.

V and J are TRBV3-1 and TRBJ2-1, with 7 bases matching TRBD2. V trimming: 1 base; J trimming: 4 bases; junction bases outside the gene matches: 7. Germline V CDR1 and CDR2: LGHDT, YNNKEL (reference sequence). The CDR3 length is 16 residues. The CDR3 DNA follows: TGTGCCAGCAGCCAAGTACGGGGGGTTAGTTACAATGAGCAGTTCTTC. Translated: CASSQVRGVSYNEQFF.

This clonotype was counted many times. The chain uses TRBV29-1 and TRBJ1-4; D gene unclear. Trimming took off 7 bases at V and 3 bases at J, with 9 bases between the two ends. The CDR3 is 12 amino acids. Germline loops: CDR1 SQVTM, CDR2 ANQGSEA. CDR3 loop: CSAGRPNEKLFF. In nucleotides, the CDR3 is TGCAGCGCCGGACGACCTAATGAAAAACTGTTTTTT.

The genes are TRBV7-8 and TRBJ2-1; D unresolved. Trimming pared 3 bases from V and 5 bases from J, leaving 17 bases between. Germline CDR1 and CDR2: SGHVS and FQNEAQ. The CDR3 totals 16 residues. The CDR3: CASSFLDGSQNNEQFF. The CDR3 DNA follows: TGTGCCAGCAGCTTCCTAGACGGCTCCCAGAACAATGAGCAGTTCTTC.

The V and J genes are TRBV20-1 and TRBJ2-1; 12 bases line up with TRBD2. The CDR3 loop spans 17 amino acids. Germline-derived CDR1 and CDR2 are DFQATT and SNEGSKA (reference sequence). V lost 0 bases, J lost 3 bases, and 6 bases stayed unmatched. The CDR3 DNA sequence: TGCAGTGCTAGAGACGCGCGGACTAGCGGGATCTACAATGAGCAGTTCTTC. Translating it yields CSARDARTSGIYNEQFF.

Written as DNA, the CDR3 is TGTGCCAGCAGCCAAGCCTCATGGTGGGGAAAGAACACTGAAGCTTTCTTT. It encodes CASSQASWWGKNTEAFF. V gene TRBV4-2 combines with J gene TRBJ1-1; the D is unclear. The CDR3 runs 17 residues. Trimming pared 1 base from V and 1 base from J, leaving 16 bases between. CDR1 and CDR2 from the germline V gene are LGHNA and YNFKEQ.

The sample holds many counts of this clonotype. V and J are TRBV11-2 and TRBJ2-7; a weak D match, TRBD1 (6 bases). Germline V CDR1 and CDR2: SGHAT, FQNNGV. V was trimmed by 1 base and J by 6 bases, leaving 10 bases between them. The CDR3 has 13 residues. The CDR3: CASSLGGLGEQYF. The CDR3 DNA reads TGTGCCAGCAGCTTAGGGGGGCTTGGCGAGCAGTACTTC.

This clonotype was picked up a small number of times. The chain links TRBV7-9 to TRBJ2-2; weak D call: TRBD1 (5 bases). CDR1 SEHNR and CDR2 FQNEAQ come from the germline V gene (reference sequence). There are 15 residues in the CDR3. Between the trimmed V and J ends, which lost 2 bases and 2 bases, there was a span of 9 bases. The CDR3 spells CASSLKDINTGELFF. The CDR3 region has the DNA TGTGCCAGCAGCTTAAAGGACATAAACACCGGGGAGCTGTTTTTT. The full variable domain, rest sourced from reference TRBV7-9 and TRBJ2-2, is DTGVSQNPRHKITKRGQNVTFRCDPISEHNRLYWYRQTLGQGPEFLTYFQNEAQLEKSRLLSDRFSAERPKGSFSTLEIQRTEQGDSAMYLCASSLKDINTGELFFGEGSRLTVL.

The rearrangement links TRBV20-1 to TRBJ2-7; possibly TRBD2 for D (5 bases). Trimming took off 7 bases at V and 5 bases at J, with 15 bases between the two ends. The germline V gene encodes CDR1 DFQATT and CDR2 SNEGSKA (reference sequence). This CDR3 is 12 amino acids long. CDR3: CSVRLGAHEQYV. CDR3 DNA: TGCAGTGTCCGACTGGGAGCCCACGAGCAGTACGTC.

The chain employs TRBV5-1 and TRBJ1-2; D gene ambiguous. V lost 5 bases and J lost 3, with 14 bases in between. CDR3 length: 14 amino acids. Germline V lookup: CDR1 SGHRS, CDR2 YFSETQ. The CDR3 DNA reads TGCGCCAGCAGGCTGGACGGTGCTTACTATGGCTACACCTTC. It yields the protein CASRLDGAYYGYTF. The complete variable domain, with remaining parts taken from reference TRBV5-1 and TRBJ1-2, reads KAGVTQTPRYLIKTRGQQVTLSCSPISGHRSVSWYQQTPGQGLQFLFEYFSETQRNKGNFPGRFSGRQFSNSRSEMNVSTLELGDSALYLCASRLDGAYYGYTFGSGTRLTVV.

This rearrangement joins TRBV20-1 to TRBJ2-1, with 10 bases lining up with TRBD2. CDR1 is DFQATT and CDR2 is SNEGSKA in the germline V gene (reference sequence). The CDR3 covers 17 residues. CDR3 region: CCPAQVASGRRLNEQFF. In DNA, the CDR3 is TGCTGCCCGGCCCAAGTGGCTAGCGGGAGACGATTGAATGAGCAGTTCTTC.

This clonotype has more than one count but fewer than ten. CDR3 protein: CAWSVGTGRRGYTF. CDR3 in DNA: TGTGCCTGGAGCGTTGGGACAGGGCGTCGCGGCTACACCTTC. This rearrangement joins TRBV30 to TRBJ1-2, with 9 positions matching TRBD1. Germline trimming cut 3 bases from V and 8 bases from J; bases unmatched to any gene: 10. Germline V CDR1 and CDR2: GTSNPN, SVGIG (reference sequence). The CDR3 spans 14 residues.

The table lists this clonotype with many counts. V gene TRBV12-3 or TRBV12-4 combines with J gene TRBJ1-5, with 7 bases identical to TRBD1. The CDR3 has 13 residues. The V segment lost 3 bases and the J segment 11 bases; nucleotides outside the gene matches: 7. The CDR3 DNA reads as TGTGCCAGCAGTTTGGGTCCAGGGGGAGCCCAGCATTTT. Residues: CASSLGPGGAQHF.

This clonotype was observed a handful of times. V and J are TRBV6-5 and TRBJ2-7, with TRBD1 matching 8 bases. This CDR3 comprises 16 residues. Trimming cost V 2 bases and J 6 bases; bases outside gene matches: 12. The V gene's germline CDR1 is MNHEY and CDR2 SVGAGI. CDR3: CASSYSPERTGLEQYV. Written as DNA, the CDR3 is TGTGCCAGCAGTTACAGCCCCGAGAGGACAGGGCTCGAGCAGTACGTC.

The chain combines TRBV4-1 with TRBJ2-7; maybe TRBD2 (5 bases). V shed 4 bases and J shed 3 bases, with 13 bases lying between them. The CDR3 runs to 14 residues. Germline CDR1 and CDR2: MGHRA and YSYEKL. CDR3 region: CASSLPGSDYEQYF. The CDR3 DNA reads TGCGCCAGCAGCCTACCGGGATCAGACTACGAGCAGTACTTC.